This entry is about one T cell receptor (beta chain). Germline lookup yields CDR1 KGHSH and CDR2 LQKENI. The CDR3 runs to 15 residues. V shed 4 bases and J 0 bases; nucleotides not matched to a gene: 3. This entry is derived from a study of shared clonotypes between healthy human individuals. Profiled with immunoSEQ multiplex PCR; TCRdb holds only in-frame clones, not every one. The table includes roughly 760,000 clones, approximately 79% detected once. The sample was memory CD4+ T cells sorted from blood. Subset in this sample: CD45RA-negative fraction. The TCR comes from a woman in her twenties or thirties in good health. The chain is built from TRBV18 and TRBJ2-7; 10 bases fit TRBD2. The CDR3 sequence: CASSLSGGTSYEQYF. CDR3 DNA: TGTGCCAGCTCACTTAGCGGGGGGACCTCCTACGAGCAGTACTTC.